The present entry profiles one T cell receptor (beta chain) with its context. The antigen is unknown. Germline CDR1 and CDR2: MGHDK and SYGVNS. The CDR3 runs 15 residues. Trimming left V 2 bases short and J 5 bases short, with 14 bases between. The data derive from a study of T cells in localized non-small cell lung cancer. Study results and caveats: Appearances in adjacent lung were noted for a median approximately 52 of the top 100 tumor clones.

Produced via immunoSEQ multiplex PCR; TCRdb's table is partial and in-frame only. The sample has around 83,000 clones, roughly 87% seen once. The chain links TRBV25-1 to TRBJ2-3, with D possibly matching TRBD2 (6 bases). The sequence came from a man aged 40 to 70 with stage I squamous cell lung carcinoma. The sequenced sample was peripheral blood, obtained before any cancer treatment. The CDR3 loop is CASSETRPGGDTQYF. For the CDR3, the DNA is TGTGCCAGCAGTGAAACTCGTCCCGGGGGAGATACGCAGTATTTT.